What follows are 19 T cell receptor beta chains derived from one specimen sequenced in a study of cytomegalovirus exposure and HLA in healthy donors. PCR was performed using 60 Vbeta and 13 Jbeta primers. Using immunoSEQ multiplex PCR, the repertoire was profiled, and TCRdb retains in-frame clones only, with some absent. Among 90,000 to 110,000 clones listed, about 13% were seen once. The sample consisted of PBMCs. The receptor source for this set is a middle-aged man in good health and CMV-seropositive.

In nucleotides, the CDR3 is TGTGCCAGCAGTTGGGGGGGCACTGAAGCTTTCTTT. Protein sequence: CASSWGGTEAFF. The chain has TRBV5-4 and TRBJ1-1, with D perhaps matching TRBD1 (5 bases). V lost 5 bases and J 4 bases, leaving 9 bases between the germline ends. The CDR3 totals 12 residues. The germline V gene has CDR1 SGHNT and CDR2 YYREEE (reference sequence).

This clone was seen just once. The V call is TRBV5-6, the J call TRBJ1-6, with D possibly TRBD1 on 5 matching bases. The CDR3 consists of 17 residues. The germline gives CDR1 SGHDT, CDR2 YYEEEE. The germline V and J ends were trimmed by 0 bases and 5 bases, with 15 bases remaining between them. The CDR3 DNA reads as TGTGCCAGCAGCTTGGTCGGCAGGGTCGGAAATAATTCACCCCTCCACTTT. It yields the protein CASSLVGRVGNNSPLHF.

This clone showed up just a few times. For the CDR3, the DNA is TGTGCCAGCAGTCCGACAGGGCCAGAGACCCAGTACTTC. This encodes CASSPTGPETQYF. The chain carries TRBV2 and TRBJ2-5; 7 nucleotides line up with TRBD1. The ends lost 5 bases at V and 4 bases at J; junction bases unmatched: 4. The CDR3 runs 13 residues. Germline CDR1 is SNHLY and CDR2 is FYNNEI.

The chain links TRBV5-1 to TRBJ2-1, with D tentatively TRBD1 (5 bases). This CDR3 is built from 17 residues. The V gene's germline CDR1 is SGHRS and CDR2 YFSETQ. With 1 base removed from V and 1 base from J, the gap between germline ends came to 15 bases. As DNA, the CDR3 is TGCGCCAGCAGCTTGATGGGTACCAGGGTTTCCTACAATGAGCAGTTCTTC. This encodes CASSLMGTRVSYNEQFF.

This clone appeared a few times. The rearrangement joins TRBV5-1 to TRBJ2-1; 10 bases are a match to TRBD2. The length of the CDR3 is 16 residues. V trimming: 3 bases; J trimming: 6 bases; junction bases outside the gene matches: 9. CDR1 SGHRS and CDR2 YFSETQ come from the germline V gene. CDR3 coding DNA: TGCGCCAGCAGCTCATTACTAGCGGGGTCGGTCAATGAGCAGTTCTTC. Amino acid sequence: CASSSLLAGSVNEQFF.

This clone was picked up a small number of times. V is TRBV2 and J is TRBJ2-2; D is unclear. Germline V CDR1 and CDR2: SNHLY, FYNNEI. The CDR3 spans 12 residues. Trimming left V 7 bases short and J 2 bases short, with 5 bases between. CDR3: CASIQNTGELFF. The CDR3 DNA reads as TGTGCCAGCATCCAAAACACCGGGGAGCTGTTTTTT.

This clone occurred a few times. Mismatch with germline at one junction end may stem from a read error. V gene TRBV7-7 combines with J gene TRBJ2-1, with TRBD2 matching over 10 bases. The CDR3 extends over 15 amino acids. The germline CDR1 and CDR2 sequences are SSHAT and FNYEAQ (reference sequence). CDR3 bases: TGTGCTAGCAGCTCCAACCTAGCGGGAGTGGGGGAGCAGTTCTTC. Protein product: CASSSNLAGVGEQFF.

This clone was seen only a few times. The rearrangement links TRBV6-1 to TRBJ2-5; TRBD2 matches at 11 bases. In germline, CDR1 is MNHNS, CDR2 SASEGT. The CDR3 has 15 amino acids. V gave up 1 base and J gave up 5 bases; unmatched junction bases: 3. As DNA, the CDR3 is TGTGCCAGCAGTGAAGTGACTAGCGGGACTGAGACCCAGTACTTC. The encoded protein is CASSEVTSGTETQYF.

This clone was counted a few times. This chain uses TRBV5-1 with TRBJ2-3, with a possible D match to TRBD1 (6 bases). The CDR3 is made up of 15 amino acids. Trimming cost V 1 base and J 4 bases, with 13 bases left between them. The germline gives CDR1 SGHRS, CDR2 YFSETQ. CDR3 region: CASSLLQGFADTQYF. The CDR3 nucleotides are TGCGCCAGCAGCTTGCTCCAGGGGTTCGCAGATACGCAGTATTTT.

This clone has a single count. CDR3 sequence reads: CASSLGVAGAEQYF. The CDR3 DNA follows: TGTGCCAGCAGCTTAGGGGTCGCGGGGGCGGAGCAGTACTTC. V is TRBV11-2 and J is TRBJ2-7; TRBD2 is a possible D gene (7 bases). CDR1 is SGHAT, CDR2 FQNNGV, per germline. V was clipped by 1 base and J by 7 bases, with 14 bases between them. This CDR3 contains 14 residues.

This chain links TRBV5-1 with TRBJ2-5, with 13 bases that match TRBD2. The CDR3 is 15 amino acids. The J segment lost 3 bases and the V segment lost 4 bases, leaving 3 bases of the junction unmatched. In germline, CDR1 is SGHRS, CDR2 YFSETQ. CDR3 in amino acids: CASSLGLAGEETQYF. The CDR3 nucleotides read TGCGCCAGCAGCCTCGGACTAGCGGGAGAAGAGACCCAGTACTTC.

This clone was seen only a few times. This sequence joins TRBV27 and TRBJ1-2, with a possible D match to TRBD1 (5 bases). The CDR3 covers 14 residues. CDR1 is MNHEY and CDR2 is SMNVEV in the germline V gene (reference sequence). Trimming removed 1 base from V and 6 bases from J, with 12 bases in between. The CDR3 coding sequence is TGTGCCAGCAGTTTATGGGGGGGGAACGATGGCTACACCTTC. It is translated as CASSLWGGNDGYTF.

This clone has only a few counts. The chain recombines TRBV6-1 with TRBJ2-5; D may be TRBD1 (6 bases). CDR1 and CDR2 (germline): MNHNS, SASEGT. The CDR3 runs to 13 residues. V shed 5 bases and J shed 4 bases, with 11 bases lying between them. This CDR3 reads CASSRLTGETQYF. The CDR3 nucleotides are TGTGCCAGCAGTAGGTTGACAGGAGAGACCCAGTACTTC.

For this clone: Other DNA sequences in the same sample also yield this CDR3. This sequence joins TRBV19 and TRBJ1-1; TRBD1 matches 8 bases. Germline assignment: CDR1 LNHDA and CDR2 SQIVND (reference sequence). The CDR3 spans 12 residues. Unmatched junction bases numbered 4, after V lost 5 bases and J lost 8 bases. Here the CDR3 reads CASSPRDREAFF. The DNA for the CDR3 is TGTGCCAGTAGTCCCCGGGACAGGGAAGCTTTCTTT.

This clone was seen a handful of times. The J gene is TRBJ2-2, the V gene TRBV28; 8 bases fit TRBD2. Germline CDR1 MDHEN, CDR2 SYDVKM. The J segment lost 2 bases and the V segment lost 5 bases, leaving 19 bases of the junction unmatched. This CDR3 is 20 amino acids long. CDR3 in amino acids: CASSVLSAGVLRRNTGELFF. In DNA, the CDR3 is TGTGCCAGCAGTGTCCTCTCAGCGGGAGTTCTTCGAAGAAACACCGGGGAGCTGTTTTTT.

The chain is built from TRBV9 and TRBJ2-3; a weak D match, TRBD1 (6 bases). Germline V CDR1 and CDR2: SGDLS, YYNGEE. The ends were cut back, 4 bases at V and 6 bases at J, with 21 bases in the middle. The CDR3 loop spans 16 amino acids. The CDR3 spells CASSRAGTRGLDTQYF. The CDR3 nucleotides are TGTGCCAGCAGCCGGGCCGGGACACGCGGCCTTGATACGCAGTATTTT.

This chain uses TRBV6-6 with TRBJ2-7, with D perhaps TRBD1 (5 bases). V lost 0 bases, J lost 4 bases, and 10 bases lay in between. CDR3 length: 14 amino acids. Looked up from germline, CDR1 is MNHNY and CDR2 is SVGAGI (reference sequence). The CDR3: CASSYSSRAYEQYF. Written as DNA, the CDR3 is TGTGCCAGCAGTTACTCGAGCAGGGCATACGAGCAGTACTTC.

The chain has TRBV9 and TRBJ2-7, with 9 bases lining up with TRBD1. Germline V gene lookup returns CDR1 SGDLS and CDR2 YYNGEE. J lost 6 bases, V lost 4 bases, and 17 bases had no gene match. The CDR3 loop spans 17 amino acids. CDR3 DNA sequence: TGTGCCAGCAGCCCGGGACAGGGCTTTGAAGGGGCAAGCGAGCAGTACTTC. The encoded protein is CASSPGQGFEGASEQYF. The whole variable domain, filled in from reference TRBV9 and TRBJ2-7, reads DSGVTQTPKHLITATGQRVTLRCSPRSGDLSVYWYQQSLDQGLQFLIQYYNGEERAKGNILERFSAQQFPDLHSELNLSSLELGDSALYFCASSPGQGFEGASEQYFGPGTRLTVT.

The gene calls are TRBV5-6 and TRBJ2-7, with 9 bases fitting TRBD2. The CDR3 has 15 residues. Germline CDR1 and CDR2: SGHDT and YYEEEE. Losses at the gene ends were 4 bases for V and 6 bases for J; bases not matched to a gene: 11. This CDR3 reads CASSLWTSVTPEQYF. CDR3 DNA sequence: TGTGCCAGCAGCCTTTGGACTAGCGTCACCCCCGAGCAGTACTTC.